The 21 T cell receptor beta chains below were found in one sample sequenced in a study of cytomegalovirus exposure and HLA in healthy donors. Vbeta (60) and Jbeta (13) primers were used in the PCR. Clones were sequenced by immunoSEQ multiplex PCR, and TCRdb holds only the in-frame ones, with some missing. The sample includes fewer than 150,000 clones, roughly 80% of them seen just once. The material sequenced was PBMCs. The receptors originated from a man in his forties in good health and CMV-seronegative.

This chain uses TRBV5-4 with TRBJ1-2; 7 bases fit TRBD1. Germline CDR1 and CDR2: SGHNT and YYREEE (reference sequence). The CDR3 is 14 amino acids. The V and J ends lost 4 bases and 5 bases, in that order; junction bases with no gene match: 8. This CDR3 reads CASSPPTGPYGYTF. The CDR3 nucleotides read TGTGCCAGCAGCCCCCCGACAGGGCCATATGGCTACACCTTC.

This chain links TRBV10-3 with TRBJ1-2; 8 bases are a match to TRBD1. The germline gives CDR1 ENHRY, CDR2 SYGVKD. The CDR3 loop spans 14 amino acids. J lost 7 bases, V lost 3 bases, and 7 bases had no gene match. CDR3: CAISDGQGKLGYTF. The CDR3 DNA is TGTGCCATCAGTGATGGACAGGGCAAGCTTGGCTACACCTTC.

The chain uses TRBV28 and TRBJ2-3; 7 bases agree with TRBD2. This CDR3 spans 14 amino acids. From germline, CDR1 is MDHEN and CDR2 SYDVKM. The ends lost 6 bases at V and 1 base at J; junction bases unmatched: 4. The CDR3 spells CASRGLLRTDTQYF. The CDR3 nucleotides read TGTGCCAGCAGGGGACTACTACGCACAGATACGCAGTATTTT.

This chain connects TRBV11-2 to TRBJ2-7; 8 nucleotides agree with TRBD1. V gave up 5 bases and J gave up 0 bases; unmatched junction bases: 12. CDR1 SGHAT and CDR2 FQNNGV come from the germline V gene. The CDR3 totals 17 residues. In nucleotides, the CDR3 is TGTGCCAGCAGCATAACCCGGGACAGGTTGCGCTCCTACGAGCAGTACTTC. The encoded protein is CASSITRDRLRSYEQYF.

The J gene is TRBJ2-1, the V gene TRBV29-1, with 13 nucleotides matching TRBD2. This CDR3 is built from 14 residues. The V segment lost 7 bases and the J segment 5 bases; nucleotides outside the gene matches: 5. Germline CDR1 SQVTM, CDR2 ANQGSEA. The CDR3 reads CSAAGTSGNNEQFF. In nucleotides, the CDR3 is TGCAGCGCCGCAGGGACTAGCGGGAACAATGAGCAGTTCTTC.

Of note for this clone: The junction departs from the called germline gene at one end, perhaps through a read error. This chain's CDR3 is CASGTQGVLPPLF. DNA of the CDR3: TGTGCCAGCGGAACACAGGGCGTGTTGCCCCCTCTTTTT. The rearrangement joins TRBV19 to TRBJ1-4, with a tentative D call TRBD1 (6 bases). In germline, CDR1 is LNHDA, CDR2 SQIVND (reference sequence). This CDR3 contains 13 residues.

This chain links TRBV7-9 with TRBJ1-1; D not resolved. The V end was cut by 5 bases, the J end by 0 bases, with 13 bases between. The CDR3 covers 15 residues. The germline V gene encodes CDR1 SEHNR and CDR2 FQNEAQ (reference sequence). For the CDR3, the DNA is TGTGCCAGCAGCCCTGCGGAGGGAATGAACACTGAAGCTTTCTTT. It specifies CASSPAEGMNTEAFF.

The V and J genes are TRBV30 and TRBJ1-4; 7 bases align to TRBD1. From germline, CDR1 is GTSNPN and CDR2 SVGIG (reference sequence). V was clipped by 2 bases and J by 1 base; unmatched bases: 10. The CDR3 loop spans 17 amino acids. CDR3 amino acids: CAWSSYRGSLTNEKLFF. The CDR3 nucleotides read TGTGCCTGGAGTTCCTACAGGGGTAGCTTAACTAATGAAAAACTGTTTTTT.

This clone occurred a few times. The gene calls are TRBV10-3 and TRBJ1-1, with TRBD1 as a possible D gene (6 bases). V lost 2 bases, J lost 3 bases, and 10 bases lay in between. The length of the CDR3 is 14 residues. Per germline, CDR1 ENHRY and CDR2 SYGVKD. Here the CDR3 DNA reads TGTGCCATCAGTGAGAGGGACACCTACACTGAAGCTTTCTTT. It is translated as CAISERDTYTEAFF.

The chain carries TRBV11-3 and TRBJ1-4; D is possibly TRBD1 (5 bases). The V gene lost 5 bases and the J gene lost 8 bases, with 18 bases spanning the gap. This CDR3 spans 15 amino acids. Per the germline V gene, CDR1 is SGHNT and CDR2 is YENEEA. The CDR3 nucleotides read TGTGCCAGCAGCCGAACGGGACTGCTAATGGAAAAACTGTTTTTT. It specifies CASSRTGLLMEKLFF. Full variable domain (rest looked up from reference TRBV11-3 and TRBJ1-4): EAGVVQSPRYKIIEKKQPVAFWCNPISGHNTLYWYLQNLGQGPELLIRYENEEAVDDSQLPKDRFSAERLKGVDSTLKIQPAELGDSAVYLCASSRTGLLMEKLFFGSGTQLSVL.

The chain recombines TRBV5-4 with TRBJ2-3, with D possibly being TRBD2 (6 bases). Trimming removed 0 bases at V and 4 bases at J, with 12 bases between. The CDR3 is 15 amino acids. Germline CDR1 and CDR2: SGHNT and YYREEE (reference sequence). Written as DNA, the CDR3 is TGTGCCAGCAGCTTGGAGACTAGGTACGCAGATACGCAGTATTTT. Its translation: CASSLETRYADTQYF.

A word on this clone: Within the sample, other DNA sequences also encode this same CDR3. The chain links TRBV27 to TRBJ2-7; TRBD1 is a possible D gene (5 bases). Trimming removed 3 bases from V and 0 bases from J, with 6 bases in between. CDR1 and CDR2 from the germline V gene are MNHEY and SMNVEV (reference sequence). This CDR3 has 13 amino acids. This CDR3 reads CASSFRGSYEQYF. The CDR3 region has the DNA TGTGCCAGCAGTTTTAGGGGCTCCTACGAGCAGTACTTC.

This clone was detected only a few times. This sequence joins TRBV5-4 and TRBJ2-5; tentatively, D is TRBD2 (6 bases). The V and J ends lost 4 bases and 2 bases respectively, with 12 bases between them. CDR1 SGHNT and CDR2 YYREEE come from the germline V gene (reference sequence). This CDR3 has 14 residues. CDR3 sequence: CASSPGLIQETQYF. For the CDR3, the DNA is TGTGCCAGCAGCCCGGGACTGATACAAGAGACCCAGTACTTC. Full variable domain (missing parts from reference TRBV5-4 and TRBJ2-5): ETGVTQSPTHLIKTRGQQVTLRCSSQSGHNTVSWYQQALGQGPQFIFQYYREEENGRGNFPPRFSGLQFPNYSSELNVNALELDDSALYLCASSPGLIQETQYFGPGTRLLVL.

The chain has TRBV7-8 and TRBJ2-7; 8 bases fit TRBD1. This CDR3 spans 13 amino acids. V dropped 5 bases and J dropped 5; count of bases not matched to a gene: 5. The germline V gene has CDR1 SGHVS and CDR2 FQNEAQ. The CDR3 region has the DNA TGTGCCAGCAGCCAAGACAGGGGTGACGAGCAGTACTTC. Protein sequence: CASSQDRGDEQYF. Full variable domain (outside the CDR3, taken from reference TRBV7-8 and TRBJ2-7): GAGVSQSPRYKVAKRGQDVALRCDPISGHVSLFWYQQALGQGPEFLTYFQNEAQLDKSGLPSDRFFAERPEGSVSTLKIQRTQQEDSAVYLCASSQDRGDEQYFGPGTRLTVT.

The chain links TRBV6-5 to TRBJ2-7, with TRBD2 as a possible D gene (7 bases). This CDR3 comprises 16 residues. Germline CDR1 and CDR2: MNHEY and SVGAGI. The V gene lost 2 bases and the J gene lost 5 bases, with 19 bases spanning the gap. In DNA form, the CDR3 reads TGTGCCAGCAGTTACACCGGAGGGGGGGTAACGGACGAGCAGTACTTC. Translation gives CASSYTGGGVTDEQYF.

The chain employs TRBV5-8 and TRBJ2-5; 7 nucleotides line up with TRBD2. Germline V lookup: CDR1 SGHTS, CDR2 YDEGEE. V was pared by 4 bases and J by 4 bases, with 19 bases of the junction left unmatched. The CDR3 covers 18 residues. CDR3 region: CASSLTRSGFLEGETQYF. CDR3 coding DNA: TGTGCCAGCAGCCTGACCCGTAGCGGGTTTCTCGAGGGAGAGACCCAGTACTTC.

This clone was detected only once. V is TRBV7-9 and J is TRBJ2-7; D is perhaps TRBD2 (6 bases). The CDR3 sequence is 14 residues long. V gave up 1 base and J gave up 5 bases, with 12 bases separating them. CDR1 SEHNR and CDR2 FQNEAQ come from the germline V gene (reference sequence). This CDR3 is CASSLDAGQDEQYF. The CDR3 region has the DNA TGTGCCAGCAGCTTAGATGCGGGGCAAGACGAGCAGTACTTC.

The J gene is TRBJ2-5, the V gene TRBV4-3, with a weak D call TRBD2 (6 bases). V was clipped by 4 bases and J by 5 bases, with 17 bases between them. CDR1 LGHNA and CDR2 YSLEER come from the germline V gene. The CDR3 totals 15 residues. This chain's CDR3 is CASSPGVGGLETQYF. CDR3 sequence (DNA): TGCGCCAGCAGCCCAGGCGTCGGGGGTCTGGAGACCCAGTACTTC.

This chain joins TRBV6-6 and TRBJ1-5; D remains unclear. Trimming shortened V by 8 bases and J by 0 bases, and 11 bases separated the two germline ends. The CDR3 length is 14 residues. Germline V gene lookup returns CDR1 MNHNY and CDR2 SVGAGI (reference sequence). The CDR3 here is CASVREYSNQPQHF. CDR3 DNA: TGTGCCAGCGTTAGGGAGTATAGCAATCAGCCCCAGCATTTT.

The J gene is TRBJ2-6, the V gene TRBV28; tentative D call: TRBD2 (6 bases). Germline CDR1 reads MDHEN; CDR2 reads SYDVKM. There are 14 residues in the CDR3. With 6 bases removed from V and 2 bases from J, the gap between germline ends came to 8 bases. DNA of the CDR3: TGTGCCAGCAGCGGGAGTCCTGGGGCCAACGTCCTGACTTTC. Protein: CASSGSPGANVLTF. Full variable domain (outside the CDR3, taken from reference TRBV28 and TRBJ2-6): DVKVTQSSRYLVKRTGEKVFLECVQDMDHENMFWYRQDPGLGLRLIYFSYDVKMKEKGDIPEGYSVSREKKERFSLILESASTNQTSMYLCASSGSPGANVLTFGAGSRLTVL.

The sample holds one count of this clone. The V and J genes are TRBV18 and TRBJ2-5; tentatively, D is TRBD1 (8 bases). The CDR3 is made up of 13 amino acids. CDR1 and CDR2 (germline): KGHSH, LQKENI. Trimming pared 2 bases from V and 10 bases from J, leaving 14 bases between. The DNA for the CDR3 is TGTGCCAGCTCACCAGAGACAGGGGAGGGCCAGTACTTC. This encodes CASSPETGEGQYF.